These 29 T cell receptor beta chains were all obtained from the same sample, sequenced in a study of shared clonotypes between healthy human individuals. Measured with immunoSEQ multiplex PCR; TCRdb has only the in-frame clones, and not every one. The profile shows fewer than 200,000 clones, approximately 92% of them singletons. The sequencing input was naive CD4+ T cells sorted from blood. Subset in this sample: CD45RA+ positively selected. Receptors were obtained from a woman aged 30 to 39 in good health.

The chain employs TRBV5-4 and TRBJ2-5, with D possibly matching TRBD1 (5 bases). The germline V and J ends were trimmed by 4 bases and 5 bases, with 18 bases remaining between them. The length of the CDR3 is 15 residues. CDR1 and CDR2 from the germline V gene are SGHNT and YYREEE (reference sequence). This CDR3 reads CASSSRQRLAETQYF. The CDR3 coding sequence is TGTGCCAGCAGCAGCAGACAGCGACTGGCTGAGACCCAGTACTTC. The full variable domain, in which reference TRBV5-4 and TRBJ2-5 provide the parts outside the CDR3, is ETGVTQSPTHLIKTRGQQVTLRCSSQSGHNTVSWYQQALGQGPQFIFQYYREEENGRGNFPPRFSGLQFPNYSSELNVNALELDDSALYLCASSSRQRLAETQYFGPGTRLLVL.

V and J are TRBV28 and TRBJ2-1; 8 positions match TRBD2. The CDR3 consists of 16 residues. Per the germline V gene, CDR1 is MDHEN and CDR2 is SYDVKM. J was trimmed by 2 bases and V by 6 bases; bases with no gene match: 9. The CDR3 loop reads CASSHPSGSTYNEQFF. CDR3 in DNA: TGTGCCAGCAGCCATCCCAGCGGGAGCACCTACAATGAGCAGTTCTTC.

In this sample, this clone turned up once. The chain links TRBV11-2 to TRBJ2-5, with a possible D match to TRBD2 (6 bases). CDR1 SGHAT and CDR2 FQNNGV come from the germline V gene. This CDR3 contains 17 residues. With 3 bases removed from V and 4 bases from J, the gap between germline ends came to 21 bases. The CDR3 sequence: CASSFPLGTRRGETQYF. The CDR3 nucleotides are TGTGCCAGCAGCTTTCCGCTCGGCACGAGGAGGGGAGAGACCCAGTACTTC.

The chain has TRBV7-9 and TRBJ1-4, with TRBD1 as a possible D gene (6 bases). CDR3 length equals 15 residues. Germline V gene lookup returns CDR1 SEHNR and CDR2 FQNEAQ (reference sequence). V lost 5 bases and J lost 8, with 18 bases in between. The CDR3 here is CASSVSGTNTEKLFF. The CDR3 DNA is TGTGCCAGCAGCGTATCCGGGACAAACACCGAAAAACTGTTTTTT.

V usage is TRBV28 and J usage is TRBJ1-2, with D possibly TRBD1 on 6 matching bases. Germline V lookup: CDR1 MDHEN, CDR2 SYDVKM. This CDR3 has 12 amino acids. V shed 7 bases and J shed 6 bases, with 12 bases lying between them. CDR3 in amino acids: CASTKDRHGYTF. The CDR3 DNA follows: TGTGCCAGCACCAAGGACAGACATGGCTACACCTTC.

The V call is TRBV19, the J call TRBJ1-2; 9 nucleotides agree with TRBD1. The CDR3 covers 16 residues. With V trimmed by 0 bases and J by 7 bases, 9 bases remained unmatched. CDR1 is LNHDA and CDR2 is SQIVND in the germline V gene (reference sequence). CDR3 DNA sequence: TGTGCCAGTAGTATAGATTCCGGGACAGGGTTCCCTGGCTACACCTTC. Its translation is CASSIDSGTGFPGYTF.

CDR3 amino acids: CASSQEWGISGNTIYF. The CDR3 DNA reads as TGTGCCAGCAGCCAAGAGTGGGGGATCTCTGGAAACACCATATATTTT. The rearrangement uses TRBV14 and TRBJ1-3; the D gene is possibly TRBD1 (5 bases). The V gene lost 0 bases and the J gene lost 0 bases, with 9 bases spanning the gap. From germline, CDR1 is SGHDN and CDR2 FVKESK. The CDR3 is 16 residues long.

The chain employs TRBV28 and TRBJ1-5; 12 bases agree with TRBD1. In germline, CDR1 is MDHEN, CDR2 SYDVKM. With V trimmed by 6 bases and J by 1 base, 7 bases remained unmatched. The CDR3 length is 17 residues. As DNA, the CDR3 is TGTGCCAGCAGCCCGGGACAGGGGGCGGTAAGCAATCAGCCCCAGCATTTT. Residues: CASSPGQGAVSNQPQHF. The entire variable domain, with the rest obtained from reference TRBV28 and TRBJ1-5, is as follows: DVKVTQSSRYLVKRTGEKVFLECVQDMDHENMFWYRQDPGLGLRLIYFSYDVKMKEKGDIPEGYSVSREKKERFSLILESASTNQTSMYLCASSPGQGAVSNQPQHFGDGTRLSIL.

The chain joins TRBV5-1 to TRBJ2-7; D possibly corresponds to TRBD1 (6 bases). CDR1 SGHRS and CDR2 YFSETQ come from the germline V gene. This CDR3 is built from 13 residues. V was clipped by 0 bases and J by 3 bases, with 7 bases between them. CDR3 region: CASSLVQGYEQYF. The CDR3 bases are TGCGCCAGCAGCTTGGTACAGGGCTACGAGCAGTACTTC. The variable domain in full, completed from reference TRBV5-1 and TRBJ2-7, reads KAGVTQTPRYLIKTRGQQVTLSCSPISGHRSVSWYQQTPGQGLQFLFEYFSETQRNKGNFPGRFSGRQFSNSRSEMNVSTLELGDSALYLCASSLVQGYEQYFGPGTRLTVT.

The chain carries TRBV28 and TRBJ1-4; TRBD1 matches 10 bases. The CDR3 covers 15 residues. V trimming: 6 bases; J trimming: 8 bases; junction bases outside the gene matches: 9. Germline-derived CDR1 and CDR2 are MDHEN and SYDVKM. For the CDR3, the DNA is TGTGCCAGCAGAGAGGGGACAGGGGCAGGGGAAAAACTGTTTTTT. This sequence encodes CASREGTGAGEKLFF.

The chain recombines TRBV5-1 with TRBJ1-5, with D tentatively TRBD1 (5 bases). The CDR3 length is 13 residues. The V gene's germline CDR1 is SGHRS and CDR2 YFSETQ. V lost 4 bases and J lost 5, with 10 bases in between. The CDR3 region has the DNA TGCGCCAGCAGCCCGGACACTGATCAGCCCCAGCATTTT. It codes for CASSPDTDQPQHF.

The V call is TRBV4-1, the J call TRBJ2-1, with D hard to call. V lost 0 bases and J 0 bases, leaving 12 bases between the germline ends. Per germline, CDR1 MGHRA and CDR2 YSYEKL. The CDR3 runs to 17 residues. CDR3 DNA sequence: TGCGCCAGCAGCCAAGACGAGGCGGCAAGCTCCTACAATGAGCAGTTCTTC. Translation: CASSQDEAASSYNEQFF.

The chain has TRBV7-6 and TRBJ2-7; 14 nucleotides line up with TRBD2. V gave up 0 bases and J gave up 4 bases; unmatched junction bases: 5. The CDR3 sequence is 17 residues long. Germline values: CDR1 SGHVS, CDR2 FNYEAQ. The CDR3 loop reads CASSLAPGTSGSYEQYF. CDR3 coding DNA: TGTGCCAGCAGCTTAGCCCCGGGGACTAGCGGGAGTTACGAGCAGTACTTC.

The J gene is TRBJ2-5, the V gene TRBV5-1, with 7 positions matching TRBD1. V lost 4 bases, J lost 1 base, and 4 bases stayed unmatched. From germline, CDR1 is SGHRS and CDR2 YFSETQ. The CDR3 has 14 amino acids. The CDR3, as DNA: TGCGCCAGCAGCACGGACAGGATCCAAGAGACCCAGTACTTC. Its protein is CASSTDRIQETQYF.

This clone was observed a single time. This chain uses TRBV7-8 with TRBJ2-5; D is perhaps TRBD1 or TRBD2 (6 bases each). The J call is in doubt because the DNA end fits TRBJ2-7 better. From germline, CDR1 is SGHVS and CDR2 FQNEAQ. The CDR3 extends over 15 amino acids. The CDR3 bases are TGTGCCAGCTCATCGCCGGGGGCTAGCGTTTACGAGCAGTACTTC. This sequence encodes CASSSPGASVYEQYF.

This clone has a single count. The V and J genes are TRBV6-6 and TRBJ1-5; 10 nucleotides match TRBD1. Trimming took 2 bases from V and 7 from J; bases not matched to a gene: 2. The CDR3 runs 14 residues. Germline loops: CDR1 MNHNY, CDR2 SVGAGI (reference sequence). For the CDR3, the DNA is TGTGCCAGCAGTTACGGACAGGGGGAGCAGCCCCAGCATTTT. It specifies CASSYGQGEQPQHF.

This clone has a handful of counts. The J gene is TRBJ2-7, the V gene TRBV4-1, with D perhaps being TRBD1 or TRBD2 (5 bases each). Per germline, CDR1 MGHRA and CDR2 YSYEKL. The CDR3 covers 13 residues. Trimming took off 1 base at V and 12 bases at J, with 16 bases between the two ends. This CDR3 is CASSQVVRENPYF. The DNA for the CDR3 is TGCGCCAGCAGCCAAGTCGTCAGGGAGAATCCGTACTTC.

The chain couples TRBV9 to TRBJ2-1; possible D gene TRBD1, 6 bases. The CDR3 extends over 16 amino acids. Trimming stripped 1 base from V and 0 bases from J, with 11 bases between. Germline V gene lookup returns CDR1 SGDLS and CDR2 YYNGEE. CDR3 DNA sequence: TGTGCCAGCAGCGTAAGGGGGTCTAACTCCTACAATGAGCAGTTCTTC. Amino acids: CASSVRGSNSYNEQFF.

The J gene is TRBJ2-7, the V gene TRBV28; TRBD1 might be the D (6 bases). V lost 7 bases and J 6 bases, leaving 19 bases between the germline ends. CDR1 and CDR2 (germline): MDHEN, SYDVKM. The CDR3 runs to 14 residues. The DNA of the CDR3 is TGTGCCAGCACTTCGAACAGGGTTTTAGGCGAGCAGTACTTC. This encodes CASTSNRVLGEQYF.

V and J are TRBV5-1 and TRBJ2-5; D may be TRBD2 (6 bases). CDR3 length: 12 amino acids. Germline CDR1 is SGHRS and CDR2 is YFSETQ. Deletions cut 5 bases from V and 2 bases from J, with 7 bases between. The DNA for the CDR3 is TGCGCCAGCAGGGGGGGACAAGAGACCCAGTACTTC. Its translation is CASRGGQETQYF.

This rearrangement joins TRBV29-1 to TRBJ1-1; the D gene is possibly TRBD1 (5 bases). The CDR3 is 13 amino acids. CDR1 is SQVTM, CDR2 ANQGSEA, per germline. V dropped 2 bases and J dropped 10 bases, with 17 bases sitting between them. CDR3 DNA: TGCAGCGTTGAAACGGTACCCCGGGGGAGAGCTTTCTTT. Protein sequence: CSVETVPRGRAFF.

DNA of the CDR3: TGTGCCAGCTCGGTGCTGGACACCACCGAATCGCAGCCCCAGCATTTT. Translation gives CASSVLDTTESQPQHF. This chain links TRBV18 with TRBJ1-5, with D maybe TRBD1 (5 bases). Germline V lookup: CDR1 KGHSH, CDR2 LQKENI. V dropped 6 bases and J dropped 7 bases, with 22 bases sitting between them. The CDR3 covers 16 residues.

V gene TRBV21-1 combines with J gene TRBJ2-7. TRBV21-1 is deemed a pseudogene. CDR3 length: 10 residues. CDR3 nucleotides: TGTGCCAGCCCCCTGGATGAGCAGTACTTC. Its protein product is CASPLDEQYF.

CDR3 sequence reads: CASSRTGTPLPEQYF. CDR3 DNA: TGTGCCAGCAGTCGAACCGGGACCCCCCTGCCCGAGCAGTACTTC. The V and J genes are TRBV27 and TRBJ2-7, with D perhaps being TRBD1 or TRBD2 (5 bases each). This CDR3 has 15 amino acids. CDR1 is MNHEY and CDR2 is SMNVEV in the germline V gene (reference sequence). Trimming removed 5 bases from V and 6 bases from J, with 20 bases in between.

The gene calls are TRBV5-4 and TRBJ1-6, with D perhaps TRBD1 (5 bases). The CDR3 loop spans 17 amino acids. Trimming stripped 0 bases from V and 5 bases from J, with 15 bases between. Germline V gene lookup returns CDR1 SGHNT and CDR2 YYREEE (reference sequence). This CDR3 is CASSLDLGVGNNSPLHF. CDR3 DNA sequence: TGTGCCAGCAGCTTGGACTTAGGGGTGGGCAATAATTCACCCCTCCACTTT.

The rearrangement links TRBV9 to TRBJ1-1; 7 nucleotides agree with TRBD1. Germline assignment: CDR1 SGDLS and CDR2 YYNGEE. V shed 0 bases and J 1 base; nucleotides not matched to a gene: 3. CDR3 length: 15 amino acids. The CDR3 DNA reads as TGTGCCAGCAGCGTAGGGGGACAGCCGAACACTGAAGCTTTCTTT. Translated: CASSVGGQPNTEAFF.

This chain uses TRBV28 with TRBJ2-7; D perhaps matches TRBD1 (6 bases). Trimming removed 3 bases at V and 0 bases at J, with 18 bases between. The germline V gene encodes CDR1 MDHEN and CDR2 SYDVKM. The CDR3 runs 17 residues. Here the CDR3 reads CASSFDRTAPSSYEQYF. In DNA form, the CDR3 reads TGTGCCAGCAGTTTTGACAGGACGGCCCCGAGCTCCTACGAGCAGTACTTC.

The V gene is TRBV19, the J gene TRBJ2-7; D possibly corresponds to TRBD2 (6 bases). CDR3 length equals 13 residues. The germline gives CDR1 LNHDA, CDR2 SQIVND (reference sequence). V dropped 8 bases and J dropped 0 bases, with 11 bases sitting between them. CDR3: CASGLGGSYEQYF. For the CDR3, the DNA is TGTGCCAGTGGACTGGGGGGCTCCTACGAGCAGTACTTC.

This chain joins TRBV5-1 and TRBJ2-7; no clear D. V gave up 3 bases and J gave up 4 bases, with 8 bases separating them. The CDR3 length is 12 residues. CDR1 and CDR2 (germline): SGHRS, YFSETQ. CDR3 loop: CASSSQDYEQYF. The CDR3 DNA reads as TGCGCCAGCAGCTCGCAGGATTACGAGCAGTACTTC.